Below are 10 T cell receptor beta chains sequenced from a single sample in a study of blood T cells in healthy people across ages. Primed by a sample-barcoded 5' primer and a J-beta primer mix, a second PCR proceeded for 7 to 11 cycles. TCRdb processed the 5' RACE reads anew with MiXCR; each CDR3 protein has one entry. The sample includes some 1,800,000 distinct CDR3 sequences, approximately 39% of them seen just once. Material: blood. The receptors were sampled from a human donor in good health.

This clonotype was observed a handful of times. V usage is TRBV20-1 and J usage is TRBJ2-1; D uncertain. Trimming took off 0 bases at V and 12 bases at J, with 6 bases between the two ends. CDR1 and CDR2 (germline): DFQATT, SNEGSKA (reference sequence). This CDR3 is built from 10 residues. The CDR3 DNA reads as TGCAGTGCTAGAGATGTTCGGCAGTTCTTC. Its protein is CSARDVRQFF.

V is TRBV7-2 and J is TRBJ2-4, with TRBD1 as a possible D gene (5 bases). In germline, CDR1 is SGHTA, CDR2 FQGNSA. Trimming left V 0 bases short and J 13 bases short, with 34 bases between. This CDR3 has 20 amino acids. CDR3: CASSLAPAISTEDIYNEQYF. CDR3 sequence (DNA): TGTGCCAGCAGCTTAGCCCCCGCCATTAGTACAGAGGACATCTACAATGAGCAGTACTTC.

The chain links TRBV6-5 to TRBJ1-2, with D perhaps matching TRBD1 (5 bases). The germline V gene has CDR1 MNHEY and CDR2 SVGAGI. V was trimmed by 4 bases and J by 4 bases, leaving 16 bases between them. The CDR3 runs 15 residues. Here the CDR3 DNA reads TGTGCCAGCAGTTCCTTAACCGGGACGTTCTATGGCTACACCTTC. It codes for CASSSLTGTFYGYTF.

For the CDR3, the DNA is TGTGCCAGCAACCCACAGATCAATCAGCCCCAGCATTTT. It specifies CASNPQINQPQHF. The rearrangement joins TRBV28 to TRBJ1-5; D is ambiguous. This CDR3 contains 13 residues. Deletions cut 7 bases from V and 3 bases from J, with 10 bases between. Germline values: CDR1 MDHEN, CDR2 SYDVKM.

The chain's CDR3 is CASSVEGGSIHEQFF. Here the CDR3 DNA reads TGTGCCAGCAGCGTAGAGGGGGGCTCCATCCATGAGCAGTTCTTC. V is TRBV9 and J is TRBJ2-1, with D perhaps TRBD1 or TRBD2 (6 bases each). Trimming shortened V by 0 bases and J by 8 bases, and 15 bases separated the two germline ends. In germline, CDR1 is SGDLS, CDR2 YYNGEE. This CDR3 region has 15 residues.

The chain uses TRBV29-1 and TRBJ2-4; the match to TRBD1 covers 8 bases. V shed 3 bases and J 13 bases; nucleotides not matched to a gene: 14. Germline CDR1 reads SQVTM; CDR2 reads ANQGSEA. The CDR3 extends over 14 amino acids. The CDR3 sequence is CSVERQGAYNEQYF. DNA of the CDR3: TGCAGCGTTGAGCGGCAGGGGGCCTACAATGAGCAGTACTTC.

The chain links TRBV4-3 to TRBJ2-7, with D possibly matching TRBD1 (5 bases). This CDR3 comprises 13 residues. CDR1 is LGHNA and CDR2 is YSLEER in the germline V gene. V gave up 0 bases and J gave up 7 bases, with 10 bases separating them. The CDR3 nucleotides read TGCGCCAGCAGCCAAGATTCTGGGGCAGAGCAGTACTTC. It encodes CASSQDSGAEQYF.

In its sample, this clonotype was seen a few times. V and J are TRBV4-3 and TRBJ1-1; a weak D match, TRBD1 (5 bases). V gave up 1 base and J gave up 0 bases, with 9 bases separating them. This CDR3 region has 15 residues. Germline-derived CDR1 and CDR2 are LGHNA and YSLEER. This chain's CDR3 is CASSQALDMNTEAFF. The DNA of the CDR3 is TGCGCCAGCAGCCAAGCTTTGGACATGAACACTGAAGCTTTCTTT.

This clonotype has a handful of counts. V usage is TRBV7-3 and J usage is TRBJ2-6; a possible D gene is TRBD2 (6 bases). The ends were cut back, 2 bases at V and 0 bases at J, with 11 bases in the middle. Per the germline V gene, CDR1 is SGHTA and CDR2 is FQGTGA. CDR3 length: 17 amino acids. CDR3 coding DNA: TGTGCCAGCAGCTTAGCATTGCGGGGCTCTGGGGCCAACGTCCTGACTTTC. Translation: CASSLALRGSGANVLTF. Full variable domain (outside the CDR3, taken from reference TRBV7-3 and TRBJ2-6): GAGVSQTPSNKVTEKGKYVELRCDPISGHTALYWYRQSLGQGPEFLIYFQGTGAADDSGLPNDRFFAVRPEGSVSTLKIQRTERGDSAVYLCASSLALRGSGANVLTFGAGSRLTVL.

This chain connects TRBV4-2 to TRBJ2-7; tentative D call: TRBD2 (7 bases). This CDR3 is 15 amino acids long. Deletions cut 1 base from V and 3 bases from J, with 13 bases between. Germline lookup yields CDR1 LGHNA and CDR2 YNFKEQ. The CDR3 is CASSQGPGEGYEQYF. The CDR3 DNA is TGTGCCAGCAGCCAAGGTCCAGGGGAGGGCTACGAGCAGTACTTC.